The 11 T cell receptor beta chains below all came from one sample that was sequenced in a study of T cell responses to AZD1222 COVID-19 vaccine. The method was immunoSEQ multiplex PCR; TCRdb's version includes in-frame clones alone and lacks a portion of them. The data show 90,000 to 150,000 clones, with just under 90% seen just once and about 4.1% held by the top ten. The specimen comprised peripheral blood, sampled on day 0 of AZD1222 vaccination. Receptor source: an adult in good health.

The chain uses TRBV27 and TRBJ1-6; D not certain. The ends were cut back, 5 bases at V and 0 bases at J, with 5 bases in the middle. Germline V gene data show CDR1 as MNHEY and CDR2 as SMNVEV (reference sequence). This CDR3 comprises 14 residues. CDR3 nucleotides: TGTGCCAGCAGTCTCCTCTCCTATAATTCACCCCTCCACTTT. The encoded protein is CASSLLSYNSPLHF.

V is TRBV5-1 and J is TRBJ2-7, with D hard to call. The CDR3 has 12 amino acids. Germline CDR1 and CDR2: SGHRS and YFSETQ. V lost 2 bases, J lost 5 bases, and 8 bases lay in between. The CDR3 region has the DNA TGCGCCAGCAGCTTAATCGGCCACGAGCAGTACTTC. Its protein is CASSLIGHEQYF.

The gene calls are TRBV7-9 and TRBJ2-7, with a possible D match to TRBD2 (5 bases). Trimming shortened V by 1 base and J by 0 bases, and 10 bases separated the two germline ends. The CDR3 sequence is 15 residues long. CDR1 and CDR2 from the germline V gene are SEHNR and FQNEAQ (reference sequence). CDR3 in amino acids: CASSLDFRGSYEQYF. The CDR3 bases are TGTGCCAGCAGCTTAGACTTCCGGGGCTCCTACGAGCAGTACTTC.

The chain uses TRBV18 and TRBJ2-3; tentatively, D is TRBD1 or TRBD2 (5 bases each). This CDR3 comprises 15 residues. Germline CDR1 and CDR2: KGHSH and LQKENI. V shed 4 bases and J shed 1 base, with 12 bases lying between them. The CDR3 reads CASSRDLTGTDTQYF. In nucleotides, the CDR3 is TGTGCCAGCTCACGGGACCTAACGGGCACAGATACGCAGTATTTT.

The V gene is TRBV7-9, the J gene TRBJ2-3; D possibly matches TRBD1 or TRBD2 (5 bases each). This CDR3 is 15 amino acids long. V lost 5 bases and J lost 0, with 12 bases in between. In germline, CDR1 is SEHNR, CDR2 FQNEAQ (reference sequence). For the CDR3, the DNA is TGTGCCAGCAGCCACGGGACGGTTAGCACAGATACGCAGTATTTT. It specifies CASSHGTVSTDTQYF.

This chain connects TRBV30 to TRBJ1-1, with TRBD1 matching over 7 bases. V lost 1 base and J lost 4; bases outside the gene matches: 6. CDR3 size: 14 residues. Germline CDR1 GTSNPN, CDR2 SVGIG (reference sequence). Here the CDR3 DNA reads TGTGCCTGGAGTGAAGCAGGGGGAGTCACTGAAGCTTTCTTT. As protein: CAWSEAGGVTEAFF.

This chain uses TRBV7-9 with TRBJ1-6, with unresolved D. The CDR3 has 14 amino acids. CDR1 and CDR2 from the germline V gene are SEHNR and FQNEAQ (reference sequence). Trimming removed 2 bases from V and 10 bases from J, with 12 bases in between. The CDR3 coding sequence is TGTGCCAGCAGCTTAATGGTGGCAAGATCACCCCTCCACTTT. This gives the protein CASSLMVARSPLHF.

This clone was counted only a few times. The gene calls are TRBV15 and TRBJ1-1; TRBD1 agrees at 8 bases. V gave up 4 bases and J gave up 5 bases; unmatched junction bases: 6. The CDR3 contains 14 residues. CDR1 and CDR2 from the germline V gene are LNHNV and YYDKDF (reference sequence). The CDR3 loop reads CATSTGTGGTEAFF. As DNA, the CDR3 is TGTGCCACCAGCACCGGTACAGGGGGGACTGAAGCTTTCTTT.

The chain uses TRBV13 and TRBJ1-3; D perhaps matches TRBD1 (6 bases). V was clipped by 4 bases and J by 4 bases, with 14 bases between them. The CDR3 sequence is 15 residues long. Germline CDR1 is PRHDT and CDR2 is FYEKMQ (reference sequence). The CDR3 spells CASSSSTGPGNTIYF. CDR3 nucleotide sequence: TGTGCCAGCAGCTCCTCCACAGGGCCCGGAAACACCATATATTTT.

The chain has TRBV7-9 and TRBJ1-6; D may be TRBD1 (5 bases). Germline CDR1 is SEHNR and CDR2 is FQNEAQ (reference sequence). Trimming removed 1 base from V and 10 bases from J, with 11 bases in between. The CDR3 runs 14 residues. The CDR3 coding sequence is TGTGCCAGCAGCTTAGGACAGTCGAGCTCACCCCTCCACTTT. Its protein is CASSLGQSSSPLHF.

The chain combines TRBV24-1 with TRBJ2-7; tentatively, D is TRBD1 (6 bases). Deletions cut 2 bases from V and 5 bases from J, with 12 bases between. The CDR3 loop spans 14 amino acids. Germline V CDR1 and CDR2: KGHDR, SFDVKD. CDR3 residues: CATSDSVGGHEQYF. For the CDR3, the DNA is TGTGCCACCAGTGATTCCGTTGGGGGCCACGAGCAGTACTTC.